These 26 T cell receptor beta chains were all obtained from the same sample, sequenced in a study of cytomegalovirus exposure and HLA in healthy donors. The primer mix had 60 Vbeta and 13 Jbeta primers. The repertoire was sequenced with immunoSEQ multiplex PCR; TCRdb's copy has only in-frame clones and lacks some. Of around 150,000 clones in the sample, around four fifths were seen once. The sequenced material came from PBMCs. The source is a middle-aged man in good health and CMV-seronegative.

The DNA for the CDR3 is TGTGCCAGCAGCTCGCGACTAGCGGGCAGCACAGATACGCAGTATTTT. The encoded protein is CASSSRLAGSTDTQYF. The chain has TRBV7-8 and TRBJ2-3; the match to TRBD2 covers 10 bases. This CDR3 has 16 residues. CDR1 is SGHVS and CDR2 is FQNEAQ in the germline V gene. J lost 0 bases, V lost 4 bases, and 4 bases had no gene match.

This chain uses TRBV28 with TRBJ2-5; D unresolved. Trimming took 2 bases from V and 7 from J, leaving 5 bases between them. There are 11 residues in the CDR3. Germline V gene lookup returns CDR1 MDHEN and CDR2 SYDVKM. The CDR3 bases are TGTGCCAGCAGTTTAACTCGGACCCAGTACTTC. Its protein product is CASSLTRTQYF.

The V call is TRBV5-1, the J call TRBJ1-5; D is perhaps TRBD1 (5 bases). Trimming took 0 bases from V and 1 from J, leaving 8 bases between them. The CDR3 runs 15 residues. Germline V CDR1 and CDR2: SGHRS, YFSETQ. Here the CDR3 reads CASSLVGASNQPQHF. The DNA for the CDR3 is TGCGCCAGCAGCTTGGTTGGGGCAAGCAATCAGCCCCAGCATTTT.

The rearrangement uses TRBV7-8 and TRBJ2-7, with 7 positions matching TRBD1. The CDR3 totals 15 residues. V gave up 3 bases and J gave up 0 bases; unmatched junction bases: 5. Germline CDR1 SGHVS, CDR2 FQNEAQ. CDR3 nucleotide sequence: TGTGCCAGCAGCTTCGGGACAGCAAGCTCCTACGAGCAGTACTTC. Protein product: CASSFGTASSYEQYF. Combining the CDR3 with reference TRBV7-8 and TRBJ2-7 gives the whole variable domain GAGVSQSPRYKVAKRGQDVALRCDPISGHVSLFWYQQALGQGPEFLTYFQNEAQLDKSGLPSDRFFAERPEGSVSTLKIQRTQQEDSAVYLCASSFGTASSYEQYFGPGTRLTVT.

This clone was seen more than once but under ten times. The J gene is TRBJ2-3, the V gene TRBV10-3, with TRBD2 identical over 13 bases. Germline CDR1 ENHRY, CDR2 SYGVKD. The CDR3 loop spans 19 amino acids. The ends lost 6 bases at V and 3 bases at J; junction bases unmatched: 15. The CDR3: CAIRPSLPGTSGTTDTQYF. CDR3 DNA: TGTGCCATCAGGCCCTCCTTACCCGGGACTAGCGGGACAACAGATACGCAGTATTTT.

This chain links TRBV9 with TRBJ2-3, with TRBD2 identical over 8 bases. The CDR3 extends over 15 amino acids. Germline assignment: CDR1 SGDLS and CDR2 YYNGEE. V lost 3 bases, J lost 6 bases, and 9 bases stayed unmatched. CDR3 bases: TGTGCCAGCAGCGGAGGACTAGCCGGGAGGGATACGCAGTATTTT. This codes for CASSGGLAGRDTQYF.

This chain connects TRBV28 to TRBJ2-5; 7 bases are a match to TRBD2. The better agreement between TRBJ2-7 and the DNA end casts doubt on the J call. Germline values: CDR1 MDHEN, CDR2 SYDVKM. The CDR3 consists of 16 residues. This chain's CDR3 is CASSFSLAALSYEQYF. The DNA of the CDR3 is TGTGCCAGCAGTTTCTCCCTAGCGGCCCTCTCCTACGAGCAGTACTTC.

The chain uses TRBV5-1 and TRBJ2-7, with D hard to call. V was shortened by 0 bases and J by 6 bases, with 13 bases between the two germline ends. The CDR3 spans 14 residues. The V gene's germline CDR1 is SGHRS and CDR2 YFSETQ. The CDR3 DNA is TGCGCCAGCAGCTTGGGTTCTAGTGAGTCCGAGCAGTACTTC. This encodes CASSLGSSESEQYF.

Details on this clone: This CDR3 is also generated by other DNA sequences in the sample. The chain recombines TRBV4-2 with TRBJ1-1, with 7 bases aligning to TRBD1. The germline gives CDR1 LGHNA, CDR2 YNFKEQ. Losses at the gene ends were 5 bases for V and 4 bases for J; bases not matched to a gene: 4. CDR3 length: 13 residues. The CDR3 nucleotides read TGTGCCAGCAGCTCTGCAGGGGGCACTGAAGCTTTCTTT. This translates into CASSSAGGTEAFF.

The chain joins TRBV30 to TRBJ2-3; TRBD1 might be the D (6 bases). This CDR3 is 15 amino acids long. Germline lookup yields CDR1 GTSNPN and CDR2 SVGIG (reference sequence). V was trimmed by 4 bases and J by 0 bases, leaving 14 bases between them. The CDR3 loop reads CAWTGDITSTDTQYF. CDR3 DNA sequence: TGTGCCTGGACCGGGGACATAACTAGCACAGATACGCAGTATTTT.

V usage is TRBV19 and J usage is TRBJ2-6; 9 bases match TRBD1. CDR1 and CDR2 (germline): LNHDA, SQIVND (reference sequence). CDR3 length: 16 residues. The V gene end was trimmed by 9 bases and the J gene end by 1 base; junction bases not matched to a gene: 7. CDR3 amino acids: CASHRGRGSGANVLTF. As DNA, the CDR3 is TGTGCCAGCCACAGGGGGCGGGGGTCTGGGGCCAACGTCCTGACTTTC. Using reference TRBV19 and TRBJ2-6 for the parts outside the CDR3, the full variable domain is DGGITQSPKYLFRKEGQNVTLSCEQNLNHDAMYWYRQDPGQGLRLIYYSQIVNDFQKGDIAEGYSVSREKKESFPLTVTSAQKNPTAFYLCASHRGRGSGANVLTFGAGSRLTVL.

This clone appeared a single time. The rearrangement links TRBV9 to TRBJ1-5, with a possible D match to TRBD1 (5 bases). Trimming shortened V by 4 bases and J by 3 bases, and 14 bases separated the two germline ends. This CDR3 is 15 amino acids long. Germline loops: CDR1 SGDLS, CDR2 YYNGEE. The CDR3 region has the DNA TGTGCCAGCAGCCCGGGGGGTCCCCTCAATCAGCCCCAGCATTTT. It yields the protein CASSPGGPLNQPQHF.

The chain carries TRBV11-2 and TRBJ2-1, with 14 bases aligning to TRBD2. Per the germline V gene, CDR1 is SGHAT and CDR2 is FQNNGV. The junction had 3 bases not matched to a gene; V was cut back by 7 bases and J by 7 bases. The CDR3 sequence is 14 residues long. As DNA, the CDR3 is TGTGCCAGCAAACGGACTAGCGGGGGGAATGAGCAGTTCTTC. This translates into CASKRTSGGNEQFF.

The genes are TRBV2 and TRBJ2-3, with 7 bases identical to TRBD2. Germline CDR1 and CDR2: SNHLY and FYNNEI. This CDR3 spans 16 amino acids. Trimming took 4 bases from V and 3 from J; bases not matched to a gene: 10. CDR3 sequence (DNA): TGTGCCAGCAGTGGGCGAGCGGGACTTTGGACAGATACGCAGTATTTT. Translated, it gives CASSGRAGLWTDTQYF.

The chain combines TRBV29-1 with TRBJ2-2, with 7 bases fitting TRBD1. Germline CDR1 SQVTM, CDR2 ANQGSEA. This CDR3 has 14 residues. The J segment lost 2 bases and the V segment lost 6 bases, leaving 6 bases of the junction unmatched. The CDR3 loop is CSVETGKNTGELFF. CDR3 DNA: TGCAGCGTGGAGACAGGGAAAAACACCGGGGAGCTGTTTTTT.

The rearrangement links TRBV5-1 to TRBJ2-1; 9 bases agree with TRBD2. The germline V gene has CDR1 SGHRS and CDR2 YFSETQ. Trimming removed 1 base from V and 8 bases from J; junction bases left unmatched: 13. The CDR3 is 17 amino acids. The CDR3 nucleotides are TGCGCCAGCAGCTTGACAGTTGCGGGAGGGCGGACCGATGAGCAGTTCTTC. It translates to CASSLTVAGGRTDEQFF.

The chain recombines TRBV5-6 with TRBJ2-5, with 8 bases fitting TRBD1. V lost 2 bases, J lost 7 bases, and 10 bases stayed unmatched. This CDR3 has 15 amino acids. Germline CDR1 and CDR2: SGHDT and YYEEEE. CDR3 loop: CASSFKGQAFGTQYF. The DNA for the CDR3 is TGTGCCAGCAGCTTTAAGGGACAGGCTTTTGGGACCCAGTACTTC. The entire variable domain, with the rest obtained from reference TRBV5-6 and TRBJ2-5, is as follows: DAGVTQSPTHLIKTRGQQVTLRCSPKSGHDTVSWYQQALGQGPQFIFQYYEEEERQRGNFPDRFSGHQFPNYSSELNVNALLLGDSALYLCASSFKGQAFGTQYFGPGTRLLVL.

The chain employs TRBV6-5 and TRBJ2-5; weak D call: TRBD1 (7 bases). Trimming removed 7 bases at V and 5 bases at J, with 14 bases between. Germline V gene sequence: CDR1 MNHEY, CDR2 SVGAGI. The CDR3 runs to 13 residues. This chain's CDR3 is CASMGGRGETQYF. The CDR3 DNA is TGTGCCAGCATGGGAGGCAGGGGGGAGACCCAGTACTTC.

The V call is TRBV10-3, the J call TRBJ2-5, with 11 positions matching TRBD1. J gave up 5 bases and V 6 bases, and 8 bases lay outside the gene matches. The length of the CDR3 is 15 residues. CDR1 is ENHRY, CDR2 SYGVKD, per germline. The CDR3 DNA follows: TGTGCCATCAGCGCCGGGACAGGGGGTTGGGAGACCCAGTACTTC. This sequence encodes CAISAGTGGWETQYF.

This clone was found a few times. The V and J genes are TRBV6-5 and TRBJ2-1, with 9 bases that match TRBD2. CDR3 length equals 16 residues. V was pared by 2 bases and J by 2 bases, with 4 bases of the junction left unmatched. The germline V gene encodes CDR1 MNHEY and CDR2 SVGAGI. The CDR3 reads CASSYDPSGTYNEQFF. The CDR3 DNA sequence: TGTGCCAGCAGTTACGATCCTAGCGGGACCTACAATGAGCAGTTCTTC.

This clone has a single count. The rearrangement uses TRBV19 and TRBJ2-1, with 8 bases matching TRBD1. After removal of 5 bases from V and 1 base from J, the junction contained 4 bases not matched to a gene. Germline CDR1 reads LNHDA; CDR2 reads SQIVND (reference sequence). This CDR3 has 15 residues. The CDR3 coding sequence is TGTGCCAGTAGTGGGGGACAGGTGTCCTACAATGAGCAGTTCTTC. Encoded protein: CASSGGQVSYNEQFF. The full variable domain, its missing parts supplied by reference TRBV19 and TRBJ2-1, is DGGITQSPKYLFRKEGQNVTLSCEQNLNHDAMYWYRQDPGQGLRLIYYSQIVNDFQKGDIAEGYSVSREKKESFPLTVTSAQKNPTAFYLCASSGGQVSYNEQFFGPGTRLTVL.

The chain carries TRBV19 and TRBJ1-1, with 8 bases lining up with TRBD1. J was trimmed by 8 bases and V by 3 bases; bases with no gene match: 5. Germline CDR1 is LNHDA and CDR2 is SQIVND (reference sequence). This CDR3 is built from 13 residues. The DNA for the CDR3 is TGTGCCAGTAGTATTCCTTGGGACAGGGAAGCTTTCTTT. Residues: CASSIPWDREAFF.

This rearrangement joins TRBV9 to TRBJ2-3, with 7 nucleotides matching TRBD1. The CDR3 extends over 16 amino acids. V shed 3 bases, J shed 1 base, and the junction held 8 bases outside the gene matches. Germline V CDR1 and CDR2: SGDLS, YYNGEE. The CDR3 sequence: CASSGPRGRGTDTQYF. The CDR3 coding sequence is TGTGCCAGCAGCGGACCGAGGGGGCGCGGCACAGATACGCAGTATTTT. Filled out from reference TRBV9 and TRBJ2-3, the complete variable domain reads DSGVTQTPKHLITATGQRVTLRCSPRSGDLSVYWYQQSLDQGLQFLIQYYNGEERAKGNILERFSAQQFPDLHSELNLSSLELGDSALYFCASSGPRGRGTDTQYFGPGTRLTVL.

The chain uses TRBV19 and TRBJ2-7; D might be TRBD1 (8 bases). The germline gives CDR1 LNHDA, CDR2 SQIVND (reference sequence). The CDR3 length is 15 residues. V dropped 5 bases and J dropped 4 bases, with 18 bases sitting between them. The CDR3, as DNA: TGTGCCAGTAGTTTTGGACAGGGACTATTATACGAGCAGTACTTC. This encodes CASSFGQGLLYEQYF.

This clone was seen only once. The J gene is TRBJ2-3, the V gene TRBV7-2; weak D call: TRBD2 (7 bases). Between the trimmed V and J ends, which lost 5 bases and 2 bases, there was a span of 11 bases. The CDR3 is 14 residues long. Germline CDR1 SGHTA, CDR2 FQGNSA. The CDR3 DNA follows: TGTGCCAGCAGCGGGGGGGGGCTCACAGATACGCAGTATTTT. The encoded protein is CASSGGGLTDTQYF.

The CDR3 DNA follows: TGTGCTAGTGGTTTGATCACAGGGGGTCAGACAGATACGCAGTATTTT. The encoded protein is CASGLITGGQTDTQYF. V gene TRBV12-5 combines with J gene TRBJ2-3; 8 nucleotides line up with TRBD1. The V gene's germline CDR1 is LGHNT and CDR2 FRNRAP. V shed 2 bases, J shed 3 bases, and the junction held 7 bases outside the gene matches. The CDR3 is 16 residues long.